Listed below are T cell receptor beta chains from one sample, sequenced in a study of blood T cell repertoires in COVID-19. The assay was immunoSEQ multiplex PCR, and TCRdb's table has in-frame clones only and misses some. The table has tens of thousands of clones, more than 90% seen once; the top ten hold roughly 9.1%. Sequenced input: peripheral blood. These receptors originate from a human donor in a cohort sampled during active COVID-19. Each CDR3 is given with its conserved first and last residue. Fields, in order: D gene, V gene, J gene, CDR3 length, clone size, CDR3 DNA, CDR3 protein. D genes are given only for firm matches. Size values are once, few and many counts, or a class for expanded clones, and some rows have none.

d_call: TRBD2; v_call: TRBV18; j_call: TRBJ2-4; cdr3_length: 19; clone_size: NA; cdr3_nt: TGTGCCAGCTCACCACCGGGACTAGCGGGAGGTGGTGCCAAAAACATTCAGTACTTC; cdr3_aa: CASSPPGLAGGGAKNIQYF
d_call: TRBD1; v_call: TRBV7-9; j_call: TRBJ1-2; cdr3_length: 14; clone_size: NA; cdr3_nt: TGTGCCAGCAGCTTAGCGGGCGGGACAGTTTCCTACACCTTC; cdr3_aa: CASSLAGGTVSYTF
d_call: NA; v_call: TRBV12-1; j_call: TRBJ2-5; cdr3_length: 15; clone_size: NA; cdr3_nt: TGTGCCAGCAGCTCCCGGGAGTCCCCAAGGGAGACCCAGTACTTC; cdr3_aa: CASSSRESPRETQYF
d_call: TRBD1; v_call: TRBV6-5; j_call: TRBJ1-4; cdr3_length: 14; clone_size: NA; cdr3_nt: TGTGCCAGCAGACCAGGACAGGGGAGGGAAAAACTGTTTTTT; cdr3_aa: CASRPGQGREKLFF
d_call: TRBD1; v_call: TRBV11-2; j_call: TRBJ1-6; cdr3_length: 15; clone_size: few; cdr3_nt: TGTGCCAGCAGCCCACGAGGACAGGGAACTTCACCCCTCCACTTT; cdr3_aa: CASSPRGQGTSPLHF
d_call: TRBD2; v_call: TRBV30; j_call: TRBJ2-1; cdr3_length: 16; clone_size: NA; cdr3_nt: TGTGCCTGGTCCCGTCGAGGCGGGAGGGCTTTCAATGAGCAGTTCTTC; cdr3_aa: CAWSRRGGRAFNEQFF
d_call: NA; v_call: TRBV27; j_call: TRBJ1-4; cdr3_length: 17; clone_size: NA; cdr3_nt: TGTGCCAGCAGTTTACAGGGTCTTTCGGGAGCTAATGAAAAACTGTTTTTT; cdr3_aa: CASSLQGLSGANEKLFF
d_call: TRBD1; v_call: TRBV5-1; j_call: TRBJ1-1; cdr3_length: 16; clone_size: NA; cdr3_nt: TGCGCCAGCAGCTTAGCAGGGGGCTCCATGAACACTGAAGCTTTCTTT; cdr3_aa: CASSLAGGSMNTEAFF
d_call: TRBD1; v_call: TRBV14; j_call: TRBJ1-2; cdr3_length: 14; clone_size: NA; cdr3_nt: TGTGCCAGCAGCCCGGGACAGAGCTCGAGGGGCTACACCTTC; cdr3_aa: CASSPGQSSRGYTF
d_call: NA; v_call: TRBV30; j_call: TRBJ1-6; cdr3_length: 12; clone_size: NA; cdr3_nt: TGTGCCTGGGACAGGACCAATTCACCCCTCCACTTT; cdr3_aa: CAWDRTNSPLHF
d_call: NA; v_call: TRBV7-9; j_call: TRBJ1-2; cdr3_length: 12; clone_size: NA; cdr3_nt: TGTGCCAGCAGCTTAACAGGTTATGGCTACACCTTC; cdr3_aa: CASSLTGYGYTF
d_call: NA; v_call: TRBV7-8; j_call: TRBJ2-6; cdr3_length: 15; clone_size: NA; cdr3_nt: TGTGCCAGCAGCAATCAACAAGCTGGGGCCAACGTCCTGACTTTC; cdr3_aa: CASSNQQAGANVLTF
d_call: TRBD1; v_call: TRBV14; j_call: TRBJ2-3; cdr3_length: 17; clone_size: NA; cdr3_nt: TGTGCCAGCAGCCAAGACCTCGGACAGGGGGGCACAGATACGCAGTATTTT; cdr3_aa: CASSQDLGQGGTDTQYF
d_call: TRBD2; v_call: TRBV2; j_call: TRBJ2-3; cdr3_length: 16; clone_size: NA; cdr3_nt: TGTGCCAGCAGTCCTCTAGCGGGGTCTAGCACAGATACGCAGTATTTT; cdr3_aa: CASSPLAGSSTDTQYF
d_call: NA; v_call: TRBV12-1; j_call: TRBJ2-7; cdr3_length: 15; clone_size: NA; cdr3_nt: TGTGCCAGCAGGCCAGGACAGGGGGAGGGTTACGAGCAGTACTTC; cdr3_aa: CASRPGQGEGYEQYF
d_call: NA; v_call: TRBV12-5; j_call: TRBJ2-5; cdr3_length: 15; clone_size: NA; cdr3_nt: TGTGCTAGTGGTTTGGGGGGACACATCCAAGAGACCCAGTACTTC; cdr3_aa: CASGLGGHIQETQYF
d_call: NA; v_call: TRBV6-2/TRBV6-3; j_call: TRBJ2-5; cdr3_length: 16; clone_size: NA; cdr3_nt: TGTGCCAGCAGTTACTCACGGGAGTTGCTACAAAGGACCCAGTACTTC; cdr3_aa: CASSYSRELLQRTQYF
d_call: TRBD1; v_call: TRBV27; j_call: TRBJ1-2; cdr3_length: 19; clone_size: NA; cdr3_nt: TGTGCCAGCAGTTTATCGTGGAGGGACAGGGAACGTAAGGACTATGGCTACACCTTC; cdr3_aa: CASSLSWRDRERKDYGYTF
d_call: NA; v_call: TRBV18; j_call: TRBJ2-1; cdr3_length: 16; clone_size: NA; cdr3_nt: TGTGCCAGCTCACCTCCCCACAGGATATCCTACAATGAGCAGTTCTTC; cdr3_aa: CASSPPHRISYNEQFF
d_call: TRBD2; v_call: TRBV7-2; j_call: TRBJ2-7; cdr3_length: 14; clone_size: once; cdr3_nt: TGTGCCAGCAGTTTCTCTAGCGGGCCCTACGAGCAGTACTTC; cdr3_aa: CASSFSSGPYEQYF
d_call: TRBD2; v_call: TRBV9; j_call: TRBJ2-1; cdr3_length: 15; clone_size: NA; cdr3_nt: TGTGCCAGCAGTTATTTTAGCGGGAGTACGCATGAGCAGTTCTTC; cdr3_aa: CASSYFSGSTHEQFF
d_call: TRBD2; v_call: TRBV23-1; j_call: TRBJ2-7; cdr3_length: 17; clone_size: NA; cdr3_nt: TGCGCCAGCAGTCAACCGGGACTAGCGGGAGAGGGCGACGAGCAGTACTTC; cdr3_aa: CASSQPGLAGEGDEQYF
d_call: TRBD1; v_call: TRBV7-9; j_call: TRBJ2-7; cdr3_length: 15; clone_size: NA; cdr3_nt: TGTGCCAGCAGCCTTCCGGGACAGCGAACCTACGAGCAGTACTTC; cdr3_aa: CASSLPGQRTYEQYF
d_call: TRBD1; v_call: TRBV6-1; j_call: TRBJ2-7; cdr3_length: 16; clone_size: NA; cdr3_nt: TGTGCCAGCAGTGTCGACAGGGGGCTGAGCTCCTACGAGCAGTACTTC; cdr3_aa: CASSVDRGLSSYEQYF
d_call: TRBD2; v_call: TRBV4-1; j_call: TRBJ2-7; cdr3_length: 14; clone_size: NA; cdr3_nt: TGCGCCAGCAGCCAGGCGGGGGGTGCCTACGAGCAGTACTTC; cdr3_aa: CASSQAGGAYEQYF
d_call: NA; v_call: TRBV6-2/TRBV6-3; j_call: TRBJ2-1; cdr3_length: 15; clone_size: NA; cdr3_nt: TGTGCCAGCAGCCTAAGCCCCCCTCGGGGCAATGAGCAGTTCTTC; cdr3_aa: CASSLSPPRGNEQFF
d_call: NA; v_call: TRBV12-5; j_call: TRBJ2-1; cdr3_length: 13; clone_size: NA; cdr3_nt: TGTGCTAGTGGTTTGAAGGCTAGCCATGAGCAGTTCTTC; cdr3_aa: CASGLKASHEQFF
d_call: NA; v_call: TRBV2; j_call: TRBJ2-7; cdr3_length: 11; clone_size: few; cdr3_nt: TGTGCCAGCAGTGCCAACTACGAGCAGTACTTC; cdr3_aa: CASSANYEQYF
d_call: NA; v_call: TRBV9; j_call: TRBJ1-4; cdr3_length: 16; clone_size: NA; cdr3_nt: TGTGCCAGCAGCAGGGGCGAACTACCCTATAATGAAAAACTGTTTTTT; cdr3_aa: CASSRGELPYNEKLFF
d_call: NA; v_call: TRBV6-1; j_call: TRBJ2-7; cdr3_length: 13; clone_size: NA; cdr3_nt: TGTGCCAGCAGTGAAGGGCAGACCTACGAGCAGTACTTC; cdr3_aa: CASSEGQTYEQYF
d_call: NA; v_call: TRBV7-9; j_call: TRBJ1-4; cdr3_length: 14; clone_size: NA; cdr3_nt: TGTGCCAGCTCCTATACCGCAACTAATGAAAAACTGTTTTTT; cdr3_aa: CASSYTATNEKLFF
d_call: TRBD1; v_call: TRBV6-6; j_call: TRBJ2-7; cdr3_length: 15; clone_size: NA; cdr3_nt: TGTGCCAGCAGCCTACAGGGGGCGAGTTACTACGAGCAGTACTTC; cdr3_aa: CASSLQGASYYEQYF
d_call: TRBD1; v_call: TRBV6-2/TRBV6-3; j_call: TRBJ1-1; cdr3_length: 18; clone_size: NA; cdr3_nt: TGTGCCAGCAGTTACTCTTACGGCAAAACAGGGGGCGACCCTGAAGCTTTCTTT; cdr3_aa: CASSYSYGKTGGDPEAFF
d_call: TRBD2; v_call: TRBV19; j_call: TRBJ2-1; cdr3_length: 18; clone_size: NA; cdr3_nt: TGTGCCAGTAGTATTCAGGGACTAGCGGGAGGGCGAAGCAATGAGCAGTTCTTC; cdr3_aa: CASSIQGLAGGRSNEQFF
d_call: NA; v_call: TRBV19; j_call: TRBJ2-7; cdr3_length: 14; clone_size: NA; cdr3_nt: TGTGCCAGTAGTCTGGATCAGGGCTCCTACGAGCAGTACTTC; cdr3_aa: CASSLDQGSYEQYF
d_call: TRBD2; v_call: TRBV6-2/TRBV6-3; j_call: TRBJ2-3; cdr3_length: 15; clone_size: NA; cdr3_nt: TGTGCCAGCAGCCCCGGGACTAGCGAGACAGATACGCAGTATTTT; cdr3_aa: CASSPGTSETDTQYF
d_call: TRBD1; v_call: TRBV29-1; j_call: TRBJ1-2; cdr3_length: 12; clone_size: NA; cdr3_nt: TGCAGCGCCCGACAGGGGCGAGGAGGCTACACCTTC; cdr3_aa: CSARQGRGGYTF
d_call: NA; v_call: TRBV4-1; j_call: TRBJ1-1; cdr3_length: 15; clone_size: NA; cdr3_nt: TGCGCCAGCAGCCAAGACAGGGCTCGGAACACTGAAGCTTTCTTT; cdr3_aa: CASSQDRARNTEAFF
d_call: NA; v_call: TRBV29-1; j_call: TRBJ2-7; cdr3_length: 13; clone_size: NA; cdr3_nt: TGCAGCGTTGAAAATGGGGAGTCCTACGAGCAGTACTTC; cdr3_aa: CSVENGESYEQYF
d_call: NA; v_call: TRBV28; j_call: TRBJ2-5; cdr3_length: 18; clone_size: NA; cdr3_nt: TGTGCCAGCAGTTTTGGCAGGATGATGCTTGCCATACGGGAGACCCAGTACTTC; cdr3_aa: CASSFGRMMLAIRETQYF
d_call: NA; v_call: TRBV7-2; j_call: TRBJ1-1; cdr3_length: 19; clone_size: NA; cdr3_nt: TGTGCCAGCAGCCCCCCCGGGGAGAACGCACTTCTCATGAACACTGAAGCTTTCTTT; cdr3_aa: CASSPPGENALLMNTEAFF
d_call: NA; v_call: TRBV7-2; j_call: TRBJ2-7; cdr3_length: 11; clone_size: NA; cdr3_nt: TGTGCCAGCAGCTTACTCTACGAGCAGTACTTC; cdr3_aa: CASSLLYEQYF
d_call: NA; v_call: TRBV4-2; j_call: TRBJ1-2; cdr3_length: 15; clone_size: NA; cdr3_nt: TGTGCCAGCAGCCAGGCGGAGGGGAAGAATAATGGCTACACCTTC; cdr3_aa: CASSQAEGKNNGYTF
d_call: NA; v_call: TRBV7-6; j_call: TRBJ1-4; cdr3_length: 15; clone_size: NA; cdr3_nt: TGTGCCAGCAGGCCGGGACAATCAACTAATGAAAAACTGTTTTTT; cdr3_aa: CASRPGQSTNEKLFF
d_call: TRBD1; v_call: TRBV10-2; j_call: TRBJ1-1; cdr3_length: 13; clone_size: NA; cdr3_nt: TGCGCCACCAACCCCGACAGGGCCACTGAAGCTTTCTTT; cdr3_aa: CATNPDRATEAFF
d_call: NA; v_call: TRBV7-3; j_call: TRBJ2-1; cdr3_length: 14; clone_size: NA; cdr3_nt: TGTGCCAGCAGCCCTCCAGGGAACTACAATGAGCAGTTCTTC; cdr3_aa: CASSPPGNYNEQFF
d_call: TRBD1; v_call: TRBV5-1; j_call: TRBJ2-2; cdr3_length: 16; clone_size: NA; cdr3_nt: TGCGCCAGCAGCTTGGCCATGGACAGGGCGACCGGGGAGCTGTTTTTT; cdr3_aa: CASSLAMDRATGELFF
d_call: NA; v_call: TRBV7-8; j_call: TRBJ2-3; cdr3_length: 16; clone_size: NA; cdr3_nt: TGTGCCAGCAGCCCGGGGGCTAGCGGTAGCACAGATACGCAGTATTTT; cdr3_aa: CASSPGASGSTDTQYF
d_call: TRBD1; v_call: TRBV19; j_call: TRBJ1-5; cdr3_length: 15; clone_size: NA; cdr3_nt: TGTGCCAGTAGTCCCCAGACAGGGGTCGATCAGCCCCAGCATTTT; cdr3_aa: CASSPQTGVDQPQHF
d_call: TRBD2; v_call: TRBV27; j_call: TRBJ2-7; cdr3_length: 14; clone_size: NA; cdr3_nt: TGTGCCAGCTCAAAAAGGCGGGAGAGGTACGAGCAGTACTTC; cdr3_aa: CASSKRRERYEQYF
d_call: TRBD2; v_call: TRBV6-2/TRBV6-3; j_call: TRBJ2-3; cdr3_length: 19; clone_size: once; cdr3_nt: TGTGCCAGCAGTTCCGTTCCCATTCTGACTAGCGGGAGAACAGATACGCATTATTTT; cdr3_aa: CASSSVPILTSGRTDTHYF
d_call: NA; v_call: TRBV18; j_call: TRBJ2-1; cdr3_length: 15; clone_size: NA; cdr3_nt: TGTGCCAGCTCACCTAATTTGGGCGGGGACAATGAGCAGTTCTTC; cdr3_aa: CASSPNLGGDNEQFF
d_call: NA; v_call: TRBV28; j_call: TRBJ1-4; cdr3_length: 15; clone_size: NA; cdr3_nt: TGTGCCAGCCGCCGCCTCCGGGACTTACAAGAAAAACTGTTTTTT; cdr3_aa: CASRRLRDLQEKLFF
d_call: NA; v_call: TRBV11-2; j_call: TRBJ2-1; cdr3_length: 15; clone_size: once; cdr3_nt: TGTGCCAGCAGCTTTGACAGGAGCTCCTACAATGAGCAGTTCTTC; cdr3_aa: CASSFDRSSYNEQFF
d_call: TRBD1; v_call: TRBV7-9; j_call: TRBJ1-4; cdr3_length: 14; clone_size: NA; cdr3_nt: TGTGCCAGCAGCTCGGGACAGGGAGGGGAAAAACTGTTTTTT; cdr3_aa: CASSSGQGGEKLFF
d_call: NA; v_call: TRBV28; j_call: TRBJ1-1; cdr3_length: 14; clone_size: NA; cdr3_nt: TGTGCCAGCAGTTTAGCCTCGAGGAACACTGAAGCTTTCTTT; cdr3_aa: CASSLASRNTEAFF
d_call: TRBD2; v_call: TRBV13; j_call: TRBJ2-7; cdr3_length: 17; clone_size: NA; cdr3_nt: TGTGCCAGCAGCTCGGGTTGGGGGACTAGCGGCTCCTACGAGCAGTACTTC; cdr3_aa: CASSSGWGTSGSYEQYF